The present TCR beta chain was sequenced within a study of long-term antiretroviral therapy in people with HIV. The immunoSEQ assay was v3.0, run at survey level. The method was immunoSEQ multiplex PCR; TCRdb's version includes in-frame clones alone and lacks a portion of them. This table has 25,000 to 30,000 clones, 86% appearing once. Germline CDR1 reads SGHRS; CDR2 reads YFSETQ. This CDR3 comprises 15 residues. V was clipped by 5 bases and J by 4 bases, with 15 bases between them. Participants with HIV, all of them, were treated in the United States. The sequence derives from a man aged 35 to 55 with HIV. The rearrangement uses TRBV5-1 and TRBJ2-2; D possibly matches TRBD1 or TRBD2 (5 bases each). The material sequenced was unsorted PBMCs, taken 2.7 years after starting antiretroviral therapy. CDR3 residues: CASRFVWGSTGELFF. As DNA, the CDR3 is TGCGCCAGCAGATTCGTCTGGGGGTCCACCGGGGAGCTGTTTTTT.